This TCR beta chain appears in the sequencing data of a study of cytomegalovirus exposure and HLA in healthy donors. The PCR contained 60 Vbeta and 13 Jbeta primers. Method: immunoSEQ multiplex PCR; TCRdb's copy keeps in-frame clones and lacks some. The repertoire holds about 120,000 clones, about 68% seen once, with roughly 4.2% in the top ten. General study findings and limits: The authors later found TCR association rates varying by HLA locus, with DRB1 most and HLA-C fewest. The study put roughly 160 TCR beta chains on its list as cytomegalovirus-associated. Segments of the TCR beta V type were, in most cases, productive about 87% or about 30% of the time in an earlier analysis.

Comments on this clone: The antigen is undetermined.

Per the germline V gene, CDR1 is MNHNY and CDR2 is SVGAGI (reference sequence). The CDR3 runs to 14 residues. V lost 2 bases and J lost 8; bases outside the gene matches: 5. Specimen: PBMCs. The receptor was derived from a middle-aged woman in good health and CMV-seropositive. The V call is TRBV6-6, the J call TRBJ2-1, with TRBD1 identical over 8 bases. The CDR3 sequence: CASSYTRGLDEQFF. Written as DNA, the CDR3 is TGTGCCAGCAGTTACACCAGGGGGCTTGATGAGCAGTTCTTC.